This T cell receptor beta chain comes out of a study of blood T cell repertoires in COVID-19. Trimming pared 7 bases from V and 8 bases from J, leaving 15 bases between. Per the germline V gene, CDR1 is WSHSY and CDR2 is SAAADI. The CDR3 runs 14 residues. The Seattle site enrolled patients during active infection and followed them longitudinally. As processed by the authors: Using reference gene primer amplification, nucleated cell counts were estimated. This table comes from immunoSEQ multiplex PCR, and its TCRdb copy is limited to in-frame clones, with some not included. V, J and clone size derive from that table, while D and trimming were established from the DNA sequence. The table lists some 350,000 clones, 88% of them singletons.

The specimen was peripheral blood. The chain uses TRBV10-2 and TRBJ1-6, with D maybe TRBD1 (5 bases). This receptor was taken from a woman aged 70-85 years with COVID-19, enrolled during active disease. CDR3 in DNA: TGCGCCAGCACCGGGGGGGGATTTGATTCACCCCTCCACTTT. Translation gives CASTGGGFDSPLHF.